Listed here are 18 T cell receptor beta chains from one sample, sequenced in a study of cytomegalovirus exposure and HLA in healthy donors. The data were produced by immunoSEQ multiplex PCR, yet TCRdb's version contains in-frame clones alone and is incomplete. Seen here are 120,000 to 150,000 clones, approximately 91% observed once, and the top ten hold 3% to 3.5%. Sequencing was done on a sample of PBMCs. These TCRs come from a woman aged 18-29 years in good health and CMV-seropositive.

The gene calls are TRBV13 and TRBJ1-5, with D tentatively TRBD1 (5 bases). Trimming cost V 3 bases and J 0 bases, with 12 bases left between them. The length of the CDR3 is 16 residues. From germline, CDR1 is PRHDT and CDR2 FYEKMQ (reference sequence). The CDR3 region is CASSFSGGYSNQPQHF. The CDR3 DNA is TGTGCCAGCAGCTTCTCGGGGGGATATAGCAATCAGCCCCAGCATTTT.

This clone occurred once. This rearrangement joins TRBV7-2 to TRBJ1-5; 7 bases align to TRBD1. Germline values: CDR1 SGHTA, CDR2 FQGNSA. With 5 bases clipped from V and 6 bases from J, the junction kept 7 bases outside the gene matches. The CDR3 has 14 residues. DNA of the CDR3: TGTGCCAGCAGCCCACGGACAGGCGGTCAGCCCCAGCATTTT. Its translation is CASSPRTGGQPQHF.

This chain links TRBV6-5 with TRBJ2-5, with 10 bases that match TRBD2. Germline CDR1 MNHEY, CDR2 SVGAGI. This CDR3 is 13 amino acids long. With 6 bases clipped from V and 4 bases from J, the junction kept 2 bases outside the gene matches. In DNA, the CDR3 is TGTGCCAGCAGCCGACTAGCGGGAGAGACCCAGTACTTC. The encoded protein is CASSRLAGETQYF.

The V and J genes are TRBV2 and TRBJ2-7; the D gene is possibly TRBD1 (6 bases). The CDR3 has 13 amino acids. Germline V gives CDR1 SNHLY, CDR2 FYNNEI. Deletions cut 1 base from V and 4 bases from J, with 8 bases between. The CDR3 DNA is TGTGCCAGCAGTGAAGGGGGGCGGTACGAGCAGTACTTC. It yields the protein CASSEGGRYEQYF.

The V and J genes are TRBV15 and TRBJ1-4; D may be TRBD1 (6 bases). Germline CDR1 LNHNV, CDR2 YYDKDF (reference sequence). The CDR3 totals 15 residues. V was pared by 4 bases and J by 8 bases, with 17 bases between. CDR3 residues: CATSKWGGSQEKLFF. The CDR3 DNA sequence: TGTGCCACCAGCAAATGGGGGGGCTCTCAGGAAAAACTGTTTTTT.

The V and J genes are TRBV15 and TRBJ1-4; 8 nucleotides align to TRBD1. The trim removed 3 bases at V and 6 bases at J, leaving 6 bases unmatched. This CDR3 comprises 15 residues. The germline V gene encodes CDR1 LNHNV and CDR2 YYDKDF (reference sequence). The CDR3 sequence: CATSRARGQDEKLFF. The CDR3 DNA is TGTGCCACCAGCAGGGCTCGGGGACAGGATGAAAAACTGTTTTTT.

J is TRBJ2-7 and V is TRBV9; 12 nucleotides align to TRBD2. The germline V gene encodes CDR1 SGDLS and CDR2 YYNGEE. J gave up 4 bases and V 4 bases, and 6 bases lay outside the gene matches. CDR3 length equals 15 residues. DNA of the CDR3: TGTGCCAGCAGCCCCCGGACTAGCGGGAATTACGAGCAGTACTTC. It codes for CASSPRTSGNYEQYF.

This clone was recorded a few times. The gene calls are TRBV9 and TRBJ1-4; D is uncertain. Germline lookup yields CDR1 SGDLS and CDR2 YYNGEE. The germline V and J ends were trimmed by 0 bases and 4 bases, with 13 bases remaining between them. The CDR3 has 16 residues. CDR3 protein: CASSVDGVTSNEKLFF. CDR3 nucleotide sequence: TGTGCCAGCAGCGTAGACGGGGTGACGAGTAATGAAAAACTGTTTTTT.

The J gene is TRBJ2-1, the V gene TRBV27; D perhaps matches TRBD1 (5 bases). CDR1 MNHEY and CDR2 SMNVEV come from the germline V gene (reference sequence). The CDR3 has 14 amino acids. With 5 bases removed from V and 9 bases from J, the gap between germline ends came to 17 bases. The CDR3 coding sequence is TGTGCCAGCAGTGTGGACACTCAGTCGGCTGAGCAGTTCTTC. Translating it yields CASSVDTQSAEQFF.

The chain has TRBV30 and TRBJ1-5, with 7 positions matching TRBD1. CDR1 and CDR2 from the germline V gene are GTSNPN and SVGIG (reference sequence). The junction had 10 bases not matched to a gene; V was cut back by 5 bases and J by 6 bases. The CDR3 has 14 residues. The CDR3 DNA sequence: TGTGCCTGGGGACTAACAGGGGCGAGTCAGCCCCAGCATTTT. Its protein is CAWGLTGASQPQHF. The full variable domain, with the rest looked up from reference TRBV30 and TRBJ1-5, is SQTIHQWPATLVQPVGSPLSLECTVEGTSNPNLYWYRQAAGRGLQLLFYSVGIGQISSEVPQNLSASRPQDRQFILSSKKLLLSDSGFYLCAWGLTGASQPQHFGDGTRLSIL.

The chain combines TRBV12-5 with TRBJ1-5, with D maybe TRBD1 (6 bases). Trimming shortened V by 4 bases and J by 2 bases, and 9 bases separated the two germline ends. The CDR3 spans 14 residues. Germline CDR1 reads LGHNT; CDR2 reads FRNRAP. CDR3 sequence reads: CASGSSGGNQPQHF. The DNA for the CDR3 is TGTGCTAGTGGTTCCTCAGGGGGCAATCAGCCCCAGCATTTT.

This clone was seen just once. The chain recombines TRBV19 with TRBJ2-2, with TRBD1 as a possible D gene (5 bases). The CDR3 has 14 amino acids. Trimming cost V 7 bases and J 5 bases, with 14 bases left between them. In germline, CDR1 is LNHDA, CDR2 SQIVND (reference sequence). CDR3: CASTAGLMTGELFF. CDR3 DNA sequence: TGTGCCAGTACTGCAGGGCTGATGACCGGGGAGCTGTTTTTT. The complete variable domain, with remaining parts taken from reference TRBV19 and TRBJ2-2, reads DGGITQSPKYLFRKEGQNVTLSCEQNLNHDAMYWYRQDPGQGLRLIYYSQIVNDFQKGDIAEGYSVSREKKESFPLTVTSAQKNPTAFYLCASTAGLMTGELFFGEGSRLTVL.

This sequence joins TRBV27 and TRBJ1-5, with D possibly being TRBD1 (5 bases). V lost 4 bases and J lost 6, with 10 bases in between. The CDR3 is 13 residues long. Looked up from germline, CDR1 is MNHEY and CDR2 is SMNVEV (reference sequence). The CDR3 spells CASSYQGTQPQHF. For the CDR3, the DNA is TGTGCCAGCAGTTACCAGGGTACTCAGCCCCAGCATTTT.

The CDR3 loop is CAWSVRGAGLAGKGSYEQYF. The CDR3 DNA is TGTGCCTGGAGTGTACGCGGGGCCGGACTAGCGGGAAAGGGCTCCTACGAGCAGTACTTC. The chain has TRBV30 and TRBJ2-7, with 12 bases fitting TRBD2. This CDR3 region has 20 residues. Germline V gene sequence: CDR1 GTSNPN, CDR2 SVGIG (reference sequence). V dropped 0 bases and J dropped 0; count of bases not matched to a gene: 15.

CDR3 protein: CSAGGGNTEAFF. CDR3 DNA sequence: TGCAGCGCTGGGGGGGGTAACACTGAAGCTTTCTTT. The chain uses TRBV29-1 and TRBJ1-1; possible D gene TRBD1, 5 bases. Germline V gene sequence: CDR1 SQVTM, CDR2 ANQGSEA. The CDR3 is made up of 12 amino acids. V dropped 7 bases and J dropped 2 bases, with 11 bases sitting between them.

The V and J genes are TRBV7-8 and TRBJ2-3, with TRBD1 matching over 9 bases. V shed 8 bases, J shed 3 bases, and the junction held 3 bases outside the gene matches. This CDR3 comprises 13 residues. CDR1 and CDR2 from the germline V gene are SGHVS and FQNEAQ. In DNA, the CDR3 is TGTGCCAGCCTACAGGGGGCAACAGATACGCAGTATTTT. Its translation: CASLQGATDTQYF.

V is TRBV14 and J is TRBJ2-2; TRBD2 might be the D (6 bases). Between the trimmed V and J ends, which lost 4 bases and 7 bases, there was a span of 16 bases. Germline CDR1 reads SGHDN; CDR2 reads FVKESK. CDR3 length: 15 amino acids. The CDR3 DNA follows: TGTGCCAGCAGCCGGATTACTAGCAAGATCGGGGAGCTGTTTTTT. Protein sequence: CASSRITSKIGELFF.

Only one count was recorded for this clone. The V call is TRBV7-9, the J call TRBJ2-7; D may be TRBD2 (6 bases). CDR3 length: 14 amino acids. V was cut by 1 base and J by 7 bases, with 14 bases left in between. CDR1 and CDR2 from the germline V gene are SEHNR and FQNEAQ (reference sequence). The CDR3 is CASSLVRGKSEQYF. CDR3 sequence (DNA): TGTGCCAGCAGCTTAGTGCGCGGGAAGAGTGAGCAGTACTTC.